These 15 T cell receptor beta chains were sequenced from one sample in a study of blood T cell repertoires in COVID-19. Sequenced by immunoSEQ multiplex PCR; TCRdb stores in-frame clones only, minus some. In the table there are 90,000 to 120,000 clones, roughly 80% of which are singletons. Sequences were obtained from peripheral blood. All receptors come from a man aged 55 to 70 with acute or convalescent COVID-19.

The chain carries TRBV12-5 and TRBJ2-7; TRBD1 matches at 10 bases. The germline V gene has CDR1 LGHNT and CDR2 FRNRAP. V shed 2 bases and J 2 bases; nucleotides not matched to a gene: 6. The CDR3 totals 16 residues. The CDR3 reads CASGLSTGTGAYEQYF. The CDR3 coding sequence is TGTGCTAGTGGTTTGTCTACCGGGACAGGGGCCTACGAGCAGTACTTC.

To note about this clone: The sample has other DNA sequences that encode this CDR3 too. CDR3 sequence reads: CASSYSPTVNTEAFF. As DNA, the CDR3 is TGTGCCAGCAGTTACTCCCCGACAGTCAACACTGAAGCTTTCTTT. The chain links TRBV6-5 to TRBJ1-1; D possibly corresponds to TRBD1 (5 bases). The CDR3 contains 15 residues. In germline, CDR1 is MNHEY, CDR2 SVGAGI. With 0 bases removed from V and 2 bases from J, the gap between germline ends came to 10 bases.

This clone was seen a few times. This chain's CDR3 is CAASGGFSEQYF. CDR3 coding DNA: TGTGCCGCCTCGGGAGGGTTTAGCGAGCAGTACTTC. The chain joins TRBV12-3 or TRBV12-4 to TRBJ2-7; 8 bases map to TRBD2. The CDR3 contains 12 residues. The ends lost 11 bases at V and 6 bases at J; junction bases unmatched: 9.

The chain combines TRBV7-8 with TRBJ1-5; D perhaps matches TRBD1 (5 bases). CDR1 is SGHVS and CDR2 is FQNEAQ in the germline V gene. The CDR3 loop spans 13 amino acids. The germline V and J ends were trimmed by 1 base and 11 bases, with 12 bases remaining between them. The CDR3 DNA reads TGTGCCAGCAGCTTAGATGAGTCAGGGACCCAGCATTTT. Its protein product is CASSLDESGTQHF. Full variable domain (remainder filled in from reference TRBV7-8 and TRBJ1-5): GAGVSQSPRYKVAKRGQDVALRCDPISGHVSLFWYQQALGQGPEFLTYFQNEAQLDKSGLPSDRFFAERPEGSVSTLKIQRTQQEDSAVYLCASSLDESGTQHFGDGTRLSIL.

The chain links TRBV5-1 to TRBJ2-2; the match to TRBD1 covers 8 bases. V gave up 3 bases and J gave up 3 bases; unmatched junction bases: 4. The germline gives CDR1 SGHRS, CDR2 YFSETQ. The CDR3 has 15 residues. CDR3 residues: CASSSTGEHTGELFF. As DNA, the CDR3 is TGCGCCAGCAGCTCGACAGGGGAGCACACCGGGGAGCTGTTTTTT.

The CDR3 nucleotides read TGTGCCAGCAACCCGGGACAACTCACTGAAGCTTTCTTT. Protein: CASNPGQLTEAFF. The genes are TRBV11-3 and TRBJ1-1, with D perhaps matching TRBD1 (6 bases). CDR1 is SGHNT and CDR2 is YENEEA in the germline V gene. Deletions cut 7 bases from V and 4 bases from J, with 13 bases between. CDR3 length: 13 residues.

The chain links TRBV18 to TRBJ1-3; D possibly corresponds to TRBD1 (5 bases). Germline CDR1 KGHSH, CDR2 LQKENI. Trimming shortened V by 3 bases and J by 6 bases, and 18 bases separated the two germline ends. The CDR3 has 16 amino acids. CDR3 nucleotides: TGTGCCAGCTCACCTCCTACCTGGCAGGGTCAAAACACCATATATTTT. Its translation: CASSPPTWQGQNTIYF.

The chain employs TRBV5-5 and TRBJ2-2; 13 nucleotides align to TRBD2. Looked up from germline, CDR1 is SGHKS and CDR2 is YYEKEE (reference sequence). Trimming cost V 4 bases and J 3 bases; bases outside gene matches: 9. This CDR3 spans 18 amino acids. The CDR3 is CASSGGLAGSGYTGELFF. CDR3 DNA: TGTGCCAGCAGCGGGGGACTAGCGGGAAGTGGGTACACCGGGGAGCTGTTTTTT.

The rearrangement links TRBV20-1 to TRBJ2-7; 11 bases agree with TRBD2. This CDR3 has 14 residues. Germline loops: CDR1 DFQATT, CDR2 SNEGSKA (reference sequence). V trimming: 3 bases; J trimming: 5 bases; junction bases outside the gene matches: 6. The CDR3: CSASTSGSSDEQYF. CDR3 coding DNA: TGCAGTGCTAGTACTAGCGGGAGTAGCGACGAGCAGTACTTC.

The rearrangement uses TRBV27 and TRBJ1-6, with D possibly TRBD1 on 6 matching bases. Trimming shortened V by 6 bases and J by 1 base, and 13 bases separated the two germline ends. The CDR3 covers 16 residues. Germline V CDR1 and CDR2: MNHEY, SMNVEV (reference sequence). CDR3 bases: TGTGCCAGCAGCACGAACAGGGTTTCCTATAATTCACCCCTCCACTTT. Translation gives CASSTNRVSYNSPLHF.

Many counts were recorded for this clone. V usage is TRBV11-3 and J usage is TRBJ2-1, with 11 bases lining up with TRBD2. Looked up from germline, CDR1 is SGHNT and CDR2 is YENEEA. V lost 1 base to trimming and J lost 7 bases; unmatched junction nucleotides: 6. This CDR3 region has 16 residues. The CDR3 loop is CASSLGDSGGANEQFF. Here the CDR3 DNA reads TGTGCCAGCAGCTTAGGTGATAGCGGGGGGGCGAATGAGCAGTTCTTC. Using reference TRBV11-3 and TRBJ2-1 for the parts outside the CDR3, the full variable domain is EAGVVQSPRYKIIEKKQPVAFWCNPISGHNTLYWYLQNLGQGPELLIRYENEEAVDDSQLPKDRFSAERLKGVDSTLKIQPAELGDSAVYLCASSLGDSGGANEQFFGPGTRLTVL.

This CDR3 is CSARTGGTEAFF. In DNA, the CDR3 is TGCAGCGCCCGGACAGGGGGGACTGAAGCTTTCTTT. The chain recombines TRBV29-1 with TRBJ1-1; 10 bases line up with TRBD1. The CDR3 covers 12 residues. V lost 7 bases to trimming and J lost 5 bases; unmatched junction nucleotides: 4. Germline CDR1 and CDR2: SQVTM and ANQGSEA. Full variable domain (remainder filled in from reference TRBV29-1 and TRBJ1-1): SAVISQKPSRDICQRGTSLTIQCQVDSQVTMMFWYRQQPGQSLTLIATANQGSEATYESGFVIDKFPISRPNLTFSTLTVSNMSPEDSSIYLCSARTGGTEAFFGQGTRLTVV.

V and J are TRBV18 and TRBJ1-4; no clear D gene. Trimming took 4 bases from V and 4 from J, leaving 16 bases between them. Germline-derived CDR1 and CDR2 are KGHSH and LQKENI. The CDR3 contains 16 residues. The CDR3 DNA reads TGTGCCAGCTCACTGTCAACGCCCGGGTTTAATGAAAAACTGTTTTTT. As protein: CASSLSTPGFNEKLFF. Looking up the rest from reference TRBV18 and TRBJ1-4 gives the full variable domain: NAGVMQNPRHLVRRRGQEARLRCSPMKGHSHVYWYRQLPEEGLKFMVYLQKENIIDESGMPKERFSAEFPKEGPSILRIQQVVRGDSAAYFCASSLSTPGFNEKLFFGSGTQLSVL.

The chain links TRBV10-3 to TRBJ1-5; D is uncertain. V was clipped by 2 bases and J by 5 bases, with 7 bases between them. CDR3 length: 13 amino acids. In germline, CDR1 is ENHRY, CDR2 SYGVKD. Here the CDR3 DNA reads TGTGCCATCAGTGAGGGTTCGGATCAGCCCCAGCATTTT. Translation: CAISEGSDQPQHF.

This rearrangement joins TRBV5-4 to TRBJ1-6; D may be TRBD1 (5 bases). The CDR3 sequence is 14 residues long. Germline values: CDR1 SGHNT, CDR2 YYREEE (reference sequence). V lost 4 bases, J lost 7 bases, and 12 bases lay in between. CDR3 DNA sequence: TGTGCCAGCAGCGGTGGGGGGGACAATTCACCCCTCCACTTT. This encodes CASSGGGDNSPLHF.